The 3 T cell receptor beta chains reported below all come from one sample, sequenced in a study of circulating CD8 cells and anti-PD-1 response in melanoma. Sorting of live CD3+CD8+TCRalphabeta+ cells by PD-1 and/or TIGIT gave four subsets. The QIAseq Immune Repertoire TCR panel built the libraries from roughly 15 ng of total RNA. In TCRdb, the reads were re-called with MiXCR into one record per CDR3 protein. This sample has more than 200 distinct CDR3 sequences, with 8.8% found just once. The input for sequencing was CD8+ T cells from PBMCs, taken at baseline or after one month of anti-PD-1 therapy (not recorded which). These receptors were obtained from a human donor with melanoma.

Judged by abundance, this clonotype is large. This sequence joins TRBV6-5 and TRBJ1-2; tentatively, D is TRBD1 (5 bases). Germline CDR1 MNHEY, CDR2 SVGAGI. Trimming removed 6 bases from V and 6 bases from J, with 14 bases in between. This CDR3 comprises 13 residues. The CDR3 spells CASRPGAMDGYTF. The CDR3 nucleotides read TGTGCCAGCAGGCCCGGGGCGATGGATGGCTACACCTTC.

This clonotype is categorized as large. For the CDR3, the DNA is TGTGCCAGCAGTTGGGGACTAGCGGGAGGGTATGAGCAGTTCTTC. This sequence encodes CASSWGLAGGYEQFF. The chain links TRBV28 to TRBJ2-1, with TRBD2 matching 16 bases. Germline CDR1 reads MDHEN; CDR2 reads SYDVKM. The CDR3 is 15 amino acids. V gave up 4 bases and J gave up 8 bases; unmatched junction bases: 2.

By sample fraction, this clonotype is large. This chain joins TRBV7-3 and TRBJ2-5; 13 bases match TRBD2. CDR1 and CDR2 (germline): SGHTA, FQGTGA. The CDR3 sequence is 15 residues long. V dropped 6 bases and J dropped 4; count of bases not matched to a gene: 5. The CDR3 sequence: CASSRLAGGVETQYF. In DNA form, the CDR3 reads TGTGCCAGCAGTAGACTAGCGGGAGGAGTAGAGACCCAGTACTTC. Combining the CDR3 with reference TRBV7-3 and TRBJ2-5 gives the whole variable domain GAGVSQTPSNKVTEKGKYVELRCDPISGHTALYWYRQSLGQGPEFLIYFQGTGAADDSGLPNDRFFAVRPEGSVSTLKIQRTERGDSAVYLCASSRLAGGVETQYFGPGTRLLVL.